The clone carrying this T cell receptor (beta chain) was observed a few times. Its specificity is unknown. The CDR3 is made up of 15 amino acids. CDR1 WSHSY and CDR2 SAAADI come from the germline V gene. Germline trimming cut 6 bases from V and 2 bases from J; bases unmatched to any gene: 8. These data come from a study of T-cell reconstitution after alpha-beta-depleted transplantation in children. General study findings and limits: T-cell numbers and diversity, one year after transplant, stemmed largely from T cells that were newly produced. Alpha-beta T cells present about two months after transplant were reported to originate from several hundred expanded graft clones. Certain patients had high TCRbeta diversity at day 60, and it came from recipient T cells and thymic progenitors that survived.

Using unique molecular identifiers, the investigators prepared the TCRbeta library. TCRdb reprocessed the PCR reads via MiXCR and lists one record per CDR3 protein. The table includes 440,000 or so distinct CDR3 sequences, over 40% detected once. This sample comprised PBMCs, obtained before TCRalphabeta/CD19-depleted stem cell transplant. The chain has TRBV10-2 and TRBJ2-7; 9 bases align to TRBD1. The TCR was taken from a girl aged 2 to 10 with aplastic anemia, due to receive a stem cell transplant. Here the CDR3 DNA reads TGCGCCAGCAGCGCCACAGGGGGCGTTACCTACGAGCAGTACTTC. This gives the protein CASSATGGVTYEQYF.